This TCR beta chain was captured by sequencing in a study of Ad26.COV2.S vaccination and SARS-CoV-2 variants. Study-wide context: The COV1001 Ad26.COV2.S trial arm included the donor. The authors gave Ad26.COV2.S intramuscularly, either once or twice 56 days apart.

Study-wide results and caveats: Total T cell responses may have been underestimated by the TCR breadth and depth analyses.

The sample's treatment: some 19 received Ad26.COV2.S at low or high dose, single or two shots; several received placebo; per-sample allocation not given. Day 63 after the first injection of vaccine or placebo was the sampling time. Ad26.COV2.S expressed prefusion-stabilized spike from the original Wuhan strain. Comments on this clone: Its antigen is not known.

The V gene's germline CDR1 is SGHAT and CDR2 FQNNGV. The V and J ends lost 4 bases and 6 bases, in that order; junction bases with no gene match: 6. The CDR3 has 15 amino acids. The table came from immunoSEQ multiplex PCR; TCRdb's copy has only in-frame clones and leaves some out. The table shows about 680,000 clones, with more than 70% occurring only once. The rearrangement uses TRBV11-2 and TRBJ2-1, with 10 bases matching TRBD1. The sequence came from a person aged 18-60 years who received the Ad26.COV2.S COVID-19 vaccine or a placebo. The material was peripheral blood, obtained in a trial of Ad26.COV2.S vaccine versus placebo. For the CDR3, the DNA is TGTGCCAGCAGCTCCTGGGACAGGGGACCCAATGAGCAGTTCTTC. It translates to CASSSWDRGPNEQFF.